One and the same sample provided the 19 T cell receptor beta chains below, sequenced in a study of beta chain features in type 1 diabetes. Isolated RNA was reverse transcribed in full, so expressed TCRB transcripts were sequenced. The data were produced by immunoSEQ multiplex PCR, yet TCRdb's version contains in-frame clones alone and is incomplete. Of about 160,000 clones listed, less than 9.5% were seen once; the top ten hold around 2.5%. Sequenced sample: central memory CD4+ T cells from blood. The source of these receptors is a woman aged 18-29 years in good health.

This clone appeared a few times. The rearrangement uses TRBV27 and TRBJ2-1; D is possibly TRBD1 (5 bases). This CDR3 comprises 16 residues. V was cut by 7 bases and J by 0 bases, with 16 bases left in between. The germline V gene has CDR1 MNHEY and CDR2 SMNVEV (reference sequence). The CDR3 protein is CASTTLQANSYNEQFF. The CDR3 nucleotides read TGTGCCAGCACCACTTTACAGGCGAACTCCTACAATGAGCAGTTCTTC.

This clone has only a few counts. The chain combines TRBV2 with TRBJ1-6; no firm D call. Germline V gives CDR1 SNHLY, CDR2 FYNNEI. V lost 3 bases and J lost 13, with 10 bases in between. The CDR3 spans 12 residues. CDR3 loop: CASSDPPGPLHF. CDR3 nucleotide sequence: TGTGCCAGCAGTGATCCCCCCGGGCCCCTCCACTTT.

This clone appeared a few times. The CDR3 region has the DNA TGTGCCAGCAGCTTACCGACAGGCCTTGGGGATACGCAGTATTTT. Translating it yields CASSLPTGLGDTQYF. The rearrangement uses TRBV7-9 and TRBJ2-3, with D possibly TRBD1 on 6 matching bases. This CDR3 has 15 amino acids. Germline CDR1 and CDR2: SEHNR and FQNEAQ (reference sequence). V was pared by 2 bases and J by 6 bases, with 15 bases between. The variable domain in full, completed from reference TRBV7-9 and TRBJ2-3, reads DTGVSQNPRHKITKRGQNVTFRCDPISEHNRLYWYRQTLGQGPEFLTYFQNEAQLEKSRLLSDRFSAERPKGSFSTLEIQRTEQGDSAMYLCASSLPTGLGDTQYFGPGTRLTVL.

This chain joins TRBV5-1 and TRBJ2-1; 7 positions match TRBD1. The V segment lost 0 bases and the J segment 8 bases; nucleotides outside the gene matches: 8. CDR1 is SGHRS and CDR2 is YFSETQ in the germline V gene. The CDR3 has 15 amino acids. In DNA, the CDR3 is TGCGCCAGCAGCTTGGAAGGCAGGGGGTTGGATGAGCAGTTCTTC. It yields the protein CASSLEGRGLDEQFF.

The chain links TRBV13 to TRBJ1-1, with D possibly matching TRBD1 (6 bases). Germline CDR1 PRHDT, CDR2 FYEKMQ (reference sequence). Trimming removed 5 bases from V and 11 bases from J, with 15 bases in between. This CDR3 region has 12 residues. The CDR3 coding sequence is TGTGCCAGCAGCCTCCAGGGGATAGGTGCTTTCTTT. Amino acid sequence: CASSLQGIGAFF.

This clone has only a few counts. The chain carries TRBV6-1 and TRBJ1-2; 11 bases line up with TRBD1. Unmatched junction bases numbered 3, after V lost 6 bases and J lost 3 bases. Germline assignment: CDR1 MNHNS and CDR2 SASEGT. The CDR3 has 14 residues. The chain's CDR3 is CASSSGQGDYGYTF. CDR3 nucleotide sequence: TGTGCCAGCAGCTCGGGACAGGGGGACTATGGCTACACCTTC.

The rearrangement uses TRBV5-4 and TRBJ1-1; the D gene is possibly TRBD1 (5 bases). The germline CDR1 and CDR2 sequences are SGHNT and YYREEE (reference sequence). V was trimmed by 1 base and J by 1 base, leaving 8 bases between them. The CDR3 is 14 amino acids. The CDR3 region has the DNA TGTGCCAGCAGCTTGCAGGGCCCGAACACTGAAGCTTTCTTT. The encoded protein is CASSLQGPNTEAFF.

The table lists this clone with a few counts. This chain links TRBV5-4 with TRBJ2-7; 15 bases align to TRBD2. V trimming: 3 bases; J trimming: 6 bases; junction bases outside the gene matches: 4. CDR3 size: 15 residues. Germline values: CDR1 SGHNT, CDR2 YYREEE (reference sequence). The CDR3 protein is CASSSGLAGGLEQYF. CDR3 sequence (DNA): TGTGCCAGCAGCTCCGGACTAGCGGGGGGGCTCGAGCAGTACTTC. The full variable domain, rest sourced from reference TRBV5-4 and TRBJ2-7, is ETGVTQSPTHLIKTRGQQVTLRCSSQSGHNTVSWYQQALGQGPQFIFQYYREEENGRGNFPPRFSGLQFPNYSSELNVNALELDDSALYLCASSSGLAGGLEQYFGPGTRLTVT.

This clone was found many times. The chain combines TRBV2 with TRBJ2-5, with unresolved D. This CDR3 has 11 residues. The V gene's germline CDR1 is SNHLY and CDR2 FYNNEI. The V and J ends lost 5 bases and 5 bases respectively, with 6 bases between them. The CDR3 DNA follows: TGTGCCAGCAGTACGAGGGAGACCCAGTACTTC. Protein: CASSTRETQYF.

The V gene is TRBV11-2, the J gene TRBJ2-5; TRBD2 matches at 8 bases. CDR1 is SGHAT, CDR2 FQNNGV, per germline. The trim removed 2 bases at V and 13 bases at J, leaving 6 bases unmatched. The CDR3 spans 12 residues. CDR3 region: CASSLPAGARYF. For the CDR3, the DNA is TGTGCCAGCAGCTTACCAGCGGGAGCTCGGTACTTC.

The rearrangement uses TRBV27 and TRBJ1-5; a possible D gene is TRBD1 (6 bases). Germline values: CDR1 MNHEY, CDR2 SMNVEV (reference sequence). Trimming removed 6 bases from V and 2 bases from J, with 8 bases in between. The CDR3 is 13 amino acids. The CDR3 reads CASRGQGNQPQHF. CDR3 in DNA: TGTGCCAGCAGGGGACAAGGCAATCAGCCCCAGCATTTT.

The chain has TRBV7-2 and TRBJ1-5; D perhaps matches TRBD1 (5 bases). Trimming left V 2 bases short and J 7 bases short, with 15 bases between. Germline CDR1 reads SGHTA; CDR2 reads FQGNSA. The CDR3 length is 15 residues. CDR3 protein: CASSLSGVKGQPQHF. For the CDR3, the DNA is TGTGCCAGCAGCTTATCGGGGGTTAAAGGGCAGCCCCAGCATTTT.

This clone was detected a few times. The genes are TRBV25-1 and TRBJ1-6; 7 bases align to TRBD1. V gave up 3 bases and J gave up 7 bases; unmatched junction bases: 3. Germline V lookup: CDR1 MGHDK, CDR2 SYGVNS. The CDR3 contains 14 residues. The CDR3, as DNA: TGTGCCAGCAGTGATCAGGGGGGCAATTCACCCCTCCACTTT. Translation gives CASSDQGGNSPLHF.

The sample holds a few counts of this clone. V gene TRBV11-2 combines with J gene TRBJ1-6, with TRBD1 matching over 7 bases. CDR1 is SGHAT, CDR2 FQNNGV, per germline. With 5 bases clipped from V and 6 bases from J, the junction kept 4 bases outside the gene matches. The CDR3 contains 14 residues. CDR3: CASSRQGGNSPLHF. The CDR3 DNA is TGTGCCAGCAGCCGCCAGGGGGGTAATTCACCCCTCCACTTT.

This clone was detected a few times. The chain combines TRBV7-6 with TRBJ1-1; no definite D call. The V gene lost 1 base and the J gene lost 6 bases, with 9 bases spanning the gap. CDR3 length: 13 residues. CDR1 and CDR2 from the germline V gene are SGHVS and FNYEAQ. The CDR3 DNA sequence: TGTGCCAGCAGCTTAGTCGGGGAATCTGAAGCTTTCTTT. Translated, it gives CASSLVGESEAFF.

This clone was seen only a few times. The chain joins TRBV7-9 to TRBJ1-5; 9 bases fit TRBD1. CDR3 length: 14 residues. Germline CDR1 reads SEHNR; CDR2 reads FQNEAQ (reference sequence). V gave up 4 bases and J gave up 5 bases; unmatched junction bases: 3. CDR3 coding DNA: TGTGCCAGCAGCTCATGGACAGGGGATCAGCCCCAGCATTTT. Amino acid sequence: CASSSWTGDQPQHF.

J is TRBJ2-1 and V is TRBV2; D is uncertain. V lost 6 bases, J lost 4 bases, and 4 bases lay in between. Germline CDR1 reads SNHLY; CDR2 reads FYNNEI. The CDR3 runs 11 residues. DNA of the CDR3: TGTGCCAGCAGGTCGTACAATGAGCAGTTCTTC. This codes for CASRSYNEQFF.

This clone was seen a handful of times. This CDR3 is CASSTSGTGGDIQYF. The CDR3 DNA is TGCGCCAGCAGCACTTCCGGGACAGGGGGAGACATTCAGTACTTC. V is TRBV5-1 and J is TRBJ2-4; 11 bases match TRBD1. Germline CDR1 SGHRS, CDR2 YFSETQ. The CDR3 runs 15 residues. V trimming: 4 bases; J trimming: 8 bases; junction bases outside the gene matches: 8.

V gene TRBV18 combines with J gene TRBJ2-7, with no clear D. Germline V gene lookup returns CDR1 KGHSH and CDR2 LQKENI. The germline V and J ends were trimmed by 8 bases and 6 bases, with 20 bases remaining between them. The CDR3 consists of 14 residues. The CDR3 region is CASPNQNQNTEQYF. CDR3 nucleotides: TGTGCCAGCCCAAACCAGAACCAGAATACCGAGCAGTACTTC.